These 9 T cell receptor beta chains originate from one sample sequenced in a study of radiation and T cells in renal cell carcinoma. Time point of the sample: baseline pretreatment blood. As to treatment: 15 Gy SBRT to primary tumor, nephrectomy 4 weeks later. Libraries were prepared by immunoSEQ multiplex PCR; TCRdb keeps only in-frame clonotypes and omits some of them. There are approximately 45,000 clones in the sample; roughly 84% occur only once, and roughly 30% lies in the top ten. The sample here was blood, taken from a patient whose treatment included radiotherapy and nephrectomy. The receptors originated from a woman aged 70 to 79 with renal cell carcinoma.

The chain carries TRBV6-5 and TRBJ2-7, with D possibly TRBD1 on 5 matching bases. The CDR3 is 15 amino acids. Deletions cut 5 bases from V and 3 bases from J, with 17 bases between. Looked up from germline, CDR1 is MNHEY and CDR2 is SVGAGI. The DNA for the CDR3 is TGTGCCAGCAGTCGGCTAGAACAGGTCCTCTACGAGCAGTACTTC. It specifies CASSRLEQVLYEQYF.

The rearrangement joins TRBV6-1 to TRBJ1-6; no definite D call. V gave up 3 bases and J gave up 9 bases, with 27 bases separating them. CDR1 MNHNS and CDR2 SASEGT come from the germline V gene. The CDR3 has 19 amino acids. CDR3 loop: CASSETPTGWREVASPLHF. CDR3 DNA: TGTGCCAGCAGTGAGACCCCCACGGGGTGGAGGGAAGTTGCTTCACCCCTCCACTTT.

The chain links TRBV7-9 to TRBJ1-5; no firm D call. Germline lookup yields CDR1 SEHNR and CDR2 FQNEAQ (reference sequence). Trimming stripped 1 base from V and 3 bases from J, with 4 bases between. The CDR3 extends over 13 amino acids. The CDR3 DNA reads TGTGCCAGCAGCTTAGGTAACAATCAGCCCCAGCATTTT. It yields the protein CASSLGNNQPQHF.

About this clone: The junction departs from the called germline gene at one end, perhaps through a read error. V gene TRBV13 combines with J gene TRBJ2-7; TRBD2 matches at 13 bases. The CDR3 spans 14 residues. Germline V CDR1 and CDR2: PRHDT, FYEKMQ (reference sequence). The chain's CDR3 is CASSFRTSGGLQVF. DNA of the CDR3: TGTGCCAGCAGCTTTCGGACTAGCGGGGGCCTCCAGGTCTTC.

This sequence joins TRBV5-1 and TRBJ1-4; TRBD1 matches at 7 bases. CDR3 size: 16 residues. Per germline, CDR1 SGHRS and CDR2 YFSETQ. The V gene end was trimmed by 3 bases and the J gene end by 7 bases; junction bases not matched to a gene: 12. CDR3: CASSWGGDSLFEKLFF. Here the CDR3 DNA reads TGCGCCAGCAGCTGGGGAGGGGACAGTTTGTTTGAAAAACTGTTTTTT.

The chain links TRBV18 to TRBJ1-4; no reliable D call. With 6 bases removed from V and 5 bases from J, the gap between germline ends came to 13 bases. This CDR3 region has 14 residues. Germline CDR1 reads KGHSH; CDR2 reads LQKENI. CDR3 in DNA: TGTGCCAGCTCGGATTCTCCCTTAAATGAAAAACTGTTTTTT. This gives the protein CASSDSPLNEKLFF.

J is TRBJ1-2 and V is TRBV6-6; 9 bases fit TRBD1. Germline values: CDR1 MNHNY, CDR2 SVGAGI (reference sequence). J lost 1 base, V lost 2 bases, and 2 bases had no gene match. The CDR3 contains 15 residues. The CDR3 sequence is CASSYMGQGNYGYTF. The CDR3 bases are TGTGCCAGCAGTTACATGGGACAGGGTAACTATGGCTACACCTTC.

The chain has TRBV23-1 and TRBJ1-1; 10 bases agree with TRBD1. TRBV23-1 is sorted into the ORF group, with uncertain function. V shed 4 bases and J 4 bases; nucleotides not matched to a gene: 18. There are 19 residues in the CDR3. The CDR3 region is CASSPRQGAHPGISTEAFF. The CDR3 DNA reads TGCGCCAGCAGTCCCCGACAGGGGGCGCACCCAGGAATCAGCACTGAAGCTTTCTTT.

The chain is built from TRBV6-1 and TRBJ1-3, with unresolved D. Trimming cost V 8 bases and J 5 bases, with 16 bases left between them. The CDR3 covers 14 residues. Looked up from germline, CDR1 is MNHNS and CDR2 is SASEGT. The CDR3 here is CASYAEVPRNTIYF. The CDR3 DNA follows: TGTGCCAGCTACGCGGAGGTTCCTAGAAACACCATATATTTT.